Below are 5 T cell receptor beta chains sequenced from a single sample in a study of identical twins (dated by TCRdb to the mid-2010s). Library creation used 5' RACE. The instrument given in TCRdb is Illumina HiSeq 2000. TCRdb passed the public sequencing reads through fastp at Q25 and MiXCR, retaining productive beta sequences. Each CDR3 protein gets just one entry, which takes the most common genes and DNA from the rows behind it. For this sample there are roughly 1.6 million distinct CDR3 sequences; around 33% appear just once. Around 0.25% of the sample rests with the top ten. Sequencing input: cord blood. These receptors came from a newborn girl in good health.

The CDR3 DNA is TGCAGTGCTAGTCGGTCAACGGCTTTCTTT. Its translation is CSASRSTAFF. The chain employs TRBV20-1 and TRBJ1-1; D is ambiguous. From germline, CDR1 is DFQATT and CDR2 SNEGSKA (reference sequence). Trimming took 3 bases from V and 11 from J, leaving 10 bases between them. The CDR3 is 10 residues long.

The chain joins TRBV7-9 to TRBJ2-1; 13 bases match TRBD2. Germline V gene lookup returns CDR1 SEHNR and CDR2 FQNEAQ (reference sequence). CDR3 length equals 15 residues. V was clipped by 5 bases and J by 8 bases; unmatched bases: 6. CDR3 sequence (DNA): TGTGCCAGCAGCATACTAGCGGGAGGGTCATATGAGCAGTTCTTC. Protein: CASSILAGGSYEQFF.

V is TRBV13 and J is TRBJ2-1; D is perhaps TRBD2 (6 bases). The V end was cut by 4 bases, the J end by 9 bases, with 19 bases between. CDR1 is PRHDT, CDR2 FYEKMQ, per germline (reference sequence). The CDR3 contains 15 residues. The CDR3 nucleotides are TGTGCCAGCAGCTACCTCTTTATCCCCGGGGGTGAGCAGTTCTTC. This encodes CASSYLFIPGGEQFF.

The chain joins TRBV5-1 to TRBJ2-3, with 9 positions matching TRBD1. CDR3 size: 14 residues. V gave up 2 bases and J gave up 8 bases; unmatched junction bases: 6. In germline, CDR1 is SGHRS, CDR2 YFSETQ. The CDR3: CASSFGDREGTQYF. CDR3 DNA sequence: TGCGCCAGCAGCTTCGGGGACAGGGAGGGTACGCAGTATTTT.

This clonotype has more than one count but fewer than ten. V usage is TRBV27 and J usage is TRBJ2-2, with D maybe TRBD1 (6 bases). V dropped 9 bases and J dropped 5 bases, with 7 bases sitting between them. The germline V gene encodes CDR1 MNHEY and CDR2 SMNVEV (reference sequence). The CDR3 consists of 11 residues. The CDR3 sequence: CASTGTGELFF. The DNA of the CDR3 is TGTGCCAGTACAGGGACCGGGGAGCTGTTTTTT.